Shown below are 11 T cell receptor beta chains from a single sample sequenced in a study of shared clonotypes between healthy human individuals. Using immunoSEQ multiplex PCR, the repertoire was profiled, and TCRdb retains in-frame clones only, with some absent. This table holds some 2.1 million clones, 95% found once. Sequenced material: naive CD4+ T cells sorted from blood. Subset described: CD45RA+ positively selected. The receptors stem from a man between 18 and 29 years old in good health.

The count of this clone is one. The gene calls are TRBV5-1 and TRBJ1-1, with D unresolved. The CDR3 extends over 14 amino acids. V was clipped by 4 bases and J by 4 bases, with 14 bases between them. Germline assignment: CDR1 SGHRS and CDR2 YFSETQ. CDR3 amino acids: CASSKSLVATEAFF. CDR3 nucleotides: TGCGCCAGCAGCAAGTCGCTAGTGGCCACTGAAGCTTTCTTT.

The chain uses TRBV5-1 and TRBJ2-3; D not certain. Trimming took off 0 bases at V and 4 bases at J, with 9 bases between the two ends. The CDR3 totals 14 residues. Germline lookup yields CDR1 SGHRS and CDR2 YFSETQ. The CDR3 loop reads CASSLGADSDTQYF. The CDR3 nucleotides are TGCGCCAGCAGCTTGGGGGCGGATTCAGATACGCAGTATTTT.

The chain uses TRBV4-3 and TRBJ2-7; no clear D gene. This CDR3 region has 15 residues. V lost 1 base and J lost 2, with 12 bases in between. Germline CDR1 reads LGHNA; CDR2 reads YSLEER. The CDR3 nucleotides are TGCGCCAGCAGCCAAGCTCTCGGTGGGACCTACGAGCAGTACTTC. Its translation is CASSQALGGTYEQYF.

The V call is TRBV29-1, the J call TRBJ1-4, with no clear D. This CDR3 has 14 amino acids. Germline CDR1 and CDR2: SQVTM and ANQGSEA. V lost 5 bases to trimming and J lost 8 bases, with 18 bases between them. The CDR3 spells CSVHTNGMGEKLFF. The CDR3 DNA follows: TGCAGCGTTCACACCAACGGGATGGGAGAAAAACTGTTTTTT.

The chain is built from TRBV5-1 and TRBJ2-5, with D uncertain. V was trimmed by 1 base and J by 4 bases, leaving 11 bases between them. The CDR3 has 14 residues. Germline V CDR1 and CDR2: SGHRS, YFSETQ. The CDR3 DNA follows: TGCGCCAGCAGCTTGCTGGCAGTGGGAGAGACCCAGTACTTC. Its protein is CASSLLAVGETQYF.

The V call is TRBV29-1, the J call TRBJ2-2; D not certain. Germline V gene data show CDR1 as SQVTM and CDR2 as ANQGSEA. V lost 6 bases and J lost 5, with 13 bases in between. The CDR3 totals 13 residues. The CDR3: CSVPSEQTGELFF. The DNA of the CDR3 is TGCAGCGTGCCCTCCGAGCAAACCGGGGAGCTGTTTTTT.

The V and J genes are TRBV5-1 and TRBJ2-1; D unresolved. This CDR3 comprises 11 residues. From germline, CDR1 is SGHRS and CDR2 YFSETQ. Trimming pared 5 bases from V and 5 bases from J, leaving 5 bases between. Here the CDR3 reads CASRQDNEQFF. The DNA for the CDR3 is TGCGCCAGCAGACAAGACAATGAGCAGTTCTTC.

The chain has TRBV6-6 and TRBJ1-2; D call uncertain. The V and J ends lost 5 bases and 4 bases respectively, with 14 bases between them. This CDR3 comprises 14 residues. CDR1 is MNHNY and CDR2 is SVGAGI in the germline V gene (reference sequence). CDR3 in DNA: TGTGCCAGCAGTCATACCAGGACTCTCTATGGCTACACCTTC. Translated: CASSHTRTLYGYTF.

The V gene is TRBV6-6, the J gene TRBJ2-3; TRBD2 aligns across 10 bases. Trimming cost V 5 bases and J 5 bases; bases outside gene matches: 4. Per the germline V gene, CDR1 is MNHNY and CDR2 is SVGAGI (reference sequence). This CDR3 has 14 residues. This CDR3 is CASSQTSGIDTQYF. The CDR3 region has the DNA TGTGCCAGCAGTCAAACTAGCGGGATAGATACGCAGTATTTT.

The rearrangement links TRBV28 to TRBJ2-7, with 9 bases matching TRBD2. J was trimmed by 1 base and V by 2 bases; bases with no gene match: 3. In germline, CDR1 is MDHEN, CDR2 SYDVKM. The CDR3 length is 15 residues. CDR3 loop: CASSLASGASYEQYF. The CDR3, as DNA: TGTGCCAGCAGTTTAGCTAGCGGGGCTTCCTACGAGCAGTACTTC.

This clone was seen only once. The CDR3 loop reads CASSQGDNGQPQHF. CDR3 in DNA: TGTGCCAGCAGCCAAGGCGACAATGGTCAGCCCCAGCATTTT. This chain links TRBV4-2 with TRBJ1-5; D unresolved. CDR1 LGHNA and CDR2 YNFKEQ come from the germline V gene. This CDR3 region has 14 residues. V was cut by 1 base and J by 6 bases, with 10 bases left in between.